The 20 T cell receptor beta chains presented below share a single source sample, sequenced in a study of cytomegalovirus exposure and HLA in healthy donors. The PCR was carried out with 60 Vbeta primers and 13 Jbeta primers. TCRdb's copy holds only in-frame clones and misses some; the assay was immunoSEQ multiplex PCR. This table holds about 200,000 clones, 79% found once. The specimen sequenced was PBMCs. These receptors all stem from a man between 50 and 59 years old in good health and CMV-seronegative.

This clone turned up a few times. The J gene is TRBJ2-3, the V gene TRBV11-2; D uncertain. The germline gives CDR1 SGHAT, CDR2 FQNNGV. There are 15 residues in the CDR3. With 4 bases removed from V and 1 base from J, the gap between germline ends came to 12 bases. The CDR3 reads CASSWATVGTDTQYF. Here the CDR3 DNA reads TGTGCCAGCAGCTGGGCAACAGTCGGCACAGATACGCAGTATTTT.

V usage is TRBV10-2 and J usage is TRBJ2-7; the match to TRBD2 covers 10 bases. The trim removed 9 bases at V and 4 bases at J, leaving 9 bases unmatched. The CDR3 totals 14 residues. Germline V gene sequence: CDR1 WSHSY, CDR2 SAAADI. Here the CDR3 DNA reads TGCGCCAGTACATCTAGCGGGAGTAGGTACGAGCAGTACTTC. This translates into CASTSSGSRYEQYF.

This chain links TRBV2 with TRBJ1-1; possible D gene TRBD1, 6 bases. Germline CDR1 SNHLY, CDR2 FYNNEI. The CDR3 contains 15 residues. Trimming took 3 bases from V and 0 from J, leaving 11 bases between them. CDR3 in amino acids: CASSEGRGVNTEAFF. The CDR3 DNA is TGTGCCAGCAGTGAGGGCAGGGGCGTGAACACTGAAGCTTTCTTT.

The rearrangement uses TRBV5-4 and TRBJ2-1, with 14 bases identical to TRBD2. This CDR3 has 16 residues. Trimming cost V 6 bases and J 6 bases; bases outside gene matches: 8. CDR1 and CDR2 from the germline V gene are SGHNT and YYREEE (reference sequence). CDR3 nucleotides: TGTGCCAGCACTGCCCCGGGACTAGCGGGAGTCAATGAGCAGTTCTTC. The encoded protein is CASTAPGLAGVNEQFF. Drawing the rest from reference TRBV5-4 and TRBJ2-1, the complete variable domain is ETGVTQSPTHLIKTRGQQVTLRCSSQSGHNTVSWYQQALGQGPQFIFQYYREEENGRGNFPPRFSGLQFPNYSSELNVNALELDDSALYLCASTAPGLAGVNEQFFGPGTRLTVL.

This chain connects TRBV28 to TRBJ1-1, with D maybe TRBD1 (5 bases). Germline V gene lookup returns CDR1 MDHEN and CDR2 SYDVKM. The CDR3 runs 13 residues. The ends were cut back, 6 bases at V and 1 base at J, with 9 bases in the middle. The CDR3 sequence is CASRGDRNTEAFF. CDR3 coding DNA: TGTGCCAGCAGGGGTGACAGGAACACTGAAGCTTTCTTT.

There are a few counts of this clone. The chain uses TRBV4-1 and TRBJ2-5; the match to TRBD2 covers 10 bases. The trim removed 4 bases at V and 5 bases at J, leaving 10 bases unmatched. The CDR3 covers 16 residues. CDR1 is MGHRA, CDR2 YSYEKL, per germline. CDR3 sequence reads: CASSPLLTSGIETQYF. The DNA for the CDR3 is TGCGCCAGCAGCCCTCTCCTTACTAGCGGGATTGAGACCCAGTACTTC.

This clone has only a few counts. The chain uses TRBV6-1 and TRBJ2-2; 7 bases align to TRBD1. The CDR3 runs 15 residues. V shed 7 bases, J shed 2 bases, and the junction held 7 bases outside the gene matches. In germline, CDR1 is MNHNS, CDR2 SASEGT. This CDR3 reads CASNRQGRNTGELFF. The CDR3 DNA is TGTGCCAGCAACCGACAGGGTAGAAACACCGGGGAGCTGTTTTTT.

This chain uses TRBV11-3 with TRBJ2-2; 7 nucleotides line up with TRBD1. The germline CDR1 and CDR2 sequences are SGHNT and YENEEA. Losses at the gene ends were 6 bases for V and 6 bases for J; bases not matched to a gene: 4. The CDR3 has 13 amino acids. CDR3 coding DNA: TGTGCCAGCAGTCCAACAGGGGCCGGGGAGCTGTTTTTT. This gives the protein CASSPTGAGELFF.

The rearrangement uses TRBV27 and TRBJ2-7; D possibly corresponds to TRBD2 (5 bases). The germline CDR1 and CDR2 sequences are MNHEY and SMNVEV (reference sequence). The CDR3 has 14 amino acids. Between the trimmed V and J ends, which lost 3 bases and 2 bases, there was a span of 11 bases. CDR3: CASSLGVETYEQYF. CDR3 in DNA: TGTGCCAGCAGTTTGGGAGTCGAAACCTACGAGCAGTACTTC.

This clone was observed a few times. This chain connects TRBV9 to TRBJ2-5, with 9 bases matching TRBD2. The trim removed 3 bases at V and 5 bases at J, leaving 8 bases unmatched. This CDR3 contains 15 residues. Germline V gene sequence: CDR1 SGDLS, CDR2 YYNGEE. As DNA, the CDR3 is TGTGCCAGCAGCGCCTCCGGACTAGCGATGGAGACCCAGTACTTC. It translates to CASSASGLAMETQYF.

The chain uses TRBV11-3 and TRBJ2-5, with 9 bases matching TRBD2. The CDR3 has 16 residues. V was pared by 4 bases and J by 1 base, with 7 bases of the junction left unmatched. Germline CDR1 is SGHNT and CDR2 is YENEEA. CDR3 bases: TGTGCCAGCAGCTCGAGACTAGCGGCACTCCAAGAGACCCAGTACTTC. It encodes CASSSRLAALQETQYF.

This chain connects TRBV29-1 to TRBJ1-5; TRBD1 aligns across 10 bases. The V and J ends lost 5 bases and 7 bases, in that order; junction bases with no gene match: 2. Germline CDR1 SQVTM, CDR2 ANQGSEA. This CDR3 contains 12 residues. The CDR3 reads CSVTDRGQPQHF. The CDR3 bases are TGCAGCGTTACGGACAGGGGGCAGCCCCAGCATTTT.

As for this clone: Compared with germline, one end of the junction differs, possibly owing to a read error. J is TRBJ2-4 and V is TRBV12-5, with D perhaps TRBD2 (6 bases). The CDR3 runs 12 residues. In germline, CDR1 is LGHNT, CDR2 FRNRAP. The CDR3 nucleotides are TGTGCTAGTGGAGGGACTCCAAACAGTCAGTACTTC. Translation gives CASGGTPNSQYF.

This clone was counted a single time. The chain has TRBV27 and TRBJ2-3; D is ambiguous. Germline values: CDR1 MNHEY, CDR2 SMNVEV (reference sequence). Trimming removed 1 base at V and 0 bases at J, with 5 bases between. The CDR3 sequence is 14 residues long. The CDR3 nucleotides are TGTGCCAGCAGTTTATTTCCTAGCACAGATACGCAGTATTTT. Residues: CASSLFPSTDTQYF.

The rearrangement uses TRBV19 and TRBJ2-3; 9 positions match TRBD2. V shed 3 bases, J shed 5 bases, and the junction held 6 bases outside the gene matches. CDR1 LNHDA and CDR2 SQIVND come from the germline V gene (reference sequence). This CDR3 contains 15 residues. CDR3 sequence (DNA): TGTGCCAGTAGTATCCTAGCGGGAAGTGGAGATACGCAGTATTTT. Residues: CASSILAGSGDTQYF.

This chain links TRBV6-1 with TRBJ1-5, with TRBD1 identical over 10 bases. Germline CDR1 is MNHNS and CDR2 is SASEGT. The J segment lost 7 bases and the V segment lost 4 bases, leaving 7 bases of the junction unmatched. This CDR3 is built from 15 residues. In DNA, the CDR3 is TGTGCCAGCAGTGGAAGGGACAGGGGCGAACAGCCCCAGCATTTT. Its translation is CASSGRDRGEQPQHF.

The chain carries TRBV7-2 and TRBJ2-3; D not resolved. The V gene's germline CDR1 is SGHTA and CDR2 FQGNSA. Trimming cost V 3 bases and J 1 base, with 5 bases left between them. The CDR3 is 13 amino acids. This CDR3 is CASSFPGTDTQYF. As DNA, the CDR3 is TGTGCCAGCAGCTTCCCCGGCACAGATACGCAGTATTTT.

The gene calls are TRBV6-5 and TRBJ1-1; maybe TRBD1 (6 bases). This CDR3 is 12 amino acids long. Germline CDR1 reads MNHEY; CDR2 reads SVGAGI. V gave up 2 bases and J gave up 6 bases, with 7 bases separating them. CDR3 in amino acids: CASSYDRSEAFF. The CDR3 bases are TGTGCCAGCAGTTACGACAGGTCTGAAGCTTTCTTT.

This sequence joins TRBV6-1 and TRBJ2-7, with 8 positions matching TRBD1. V gave up 4 bases and J gave up 2 bases; unmatched junction bases: 16. This CDR3 comprises 18 residues. CDR1 and CDR2 from the germline V gene are MNHNS and SASEGT. The CDR3 reads CASSVAATGGRDTYEQYF. The CDR3, as DNA: TGTGCCAGCAGTGTAGCTGCAACAGGGGGGAGAGATACCTACGAGCAGTACTTC.

The chain combines TRBV27 with TRBJ2-1; TRBD2 matches 8 bases. V shed 3 bases, J shed 5 bases, and the junction held 15 bases outside the gene matches. This CDR3 spans 18 amino acids. CDR1 MNHEY and CDR2 SMNVEV come from the germline V gene (reference sequence). CDR3: CASSLRRRTSGGNNEQFF. The CDR3 coding sequence is TGTGCCAGCAGTTTGCGCCGTCGTACTAGCGGAGGCAACAATGAGCAGTTCTTC.